The 21 T cell receptor beta chains presented below share a single source sample, sequenced in a study of T cells in Graves' hyperthyroidism and ophthalmopathy. RNA transcripts provided the source from which TCR beta CDR3 regions were amplified. First-round RT-PCR targeting the TCR CDR3 was performed with the HTBI primer set. TCRdb used MiXCR to reprocess the multiplex PCR reads, holding one entry per CDR3 protein. Altogether just over 550,000 distinct CDR3 sequences are present, approximately 44% being singletons, with the ten largest covering about 7.9%. The sample taken for sequencing was peripheral blood or thyroid tissue (not recorded which). The receptors here all came from a woman under 30 with Graves' hyperthyroidism.

This clonotype came up once. This may be a read error, as it is one base from a much larger clone. Given the absence of the conserved phenylalanine or tryptophan at the CDR3 end, a read error is likely. V gene TRBV7-8 combines with J gene TRBJ1-2; TRBD1 might be the D (6 bases). This CDR3 has 14 residues. V lost 5 bases to trimming and J lost 2 bases, with 12 bases between them. CDR1 is SGHVS and CDR2 is FQNEAQ in the germline V gene. CDR3 coding DNA: TGTGCCAGCAGCCCAACTACAGGGAACTATGGCTACACCCTC. This gives the protein CASSPTTGNYGYTL.

The gene calls are TRBV25-1 and TRBJ2-7, with D perhaps TRBD1 (5 bases). Trimming pared 4 bases from V and 5 bases from J, leaving 18 bases between. Germline V gives CDR1 MGHDK, CDR2 SYGVNS. The CDR3 has 15 amino acids. CDR3 sequence reads: CASSARIRVKDEQYF. CDR3 DNA sequence: TGTGCCAGCAGTGCTAGGATCAGGGTCAAGGACGAGCAGTACTTC.

With regard to this clonotype: In this CDR3 the conserved last residue, phenylalanine or tryptophan, is missing, so a read error is likely. The limits of the CDR3 on the DNA are not certain, so only TCRdb's listed CDR3 is given. V is TRBV6-6 and J is TRBJ2-2; no DNA check was done on the table's D call, TRBD2. Germline V gives CDR1 MNHNY, CDR2 SVGAGI (reference sequence). The CDR3 has 17 amino acids, counting both end residues. CDR3 sequence: CASSLAGLATNTGELVL.

On this clonotype itself: A much larger clone differs by one base, so this may be a read error. The V gene is TRBV7-9, the J gene TRBJ1-1; 8 nucleotides line up with TRBD1. This CDR3 contains 13 residues. Germline values: CDR1 SEHNR, CDR2 FQNEAQ (reference sequence). V was pared by 5 bases and J by 8 bases, with 7 bases of the junction left unmatched. CDR3 in amino acids: CASSTDRAREAFF. Here the CDR3 DNA reads TGTGCCAGCAGCACGGACAGGGCCAGGGAAGCTTTCTTT.

V is TRBV9 and J is TRBJ1-2; no reliable D call. Trimming removed 7 bases from V and 4 bases from J, with 11 bases in between. This CDR3 is built from 12 residues. From germline, CDR1 is SGDLS and CDR2 YYNGEE. The CDR3 DNA sequence: TGTGCCAGCGGCGACACTACCTATGGCTACACCTTC. As protein: CASGDTTYGYTF.

This rearrangement joins TRBV5-1 to TRBJ2-2; D could derive from TRBD1 or TRBD2 (6 bases each). The germline V gene encodes CDR1 SGHRS and CDR2 YFSETQ. V lost 3 bases and J lost 3, with 12 bases in between. The CDR3 has 15 residues. The CDR3 is CASSSGAADTGELFF. In DNA form, the CDR3 reads TGCGCCAGCAGCTCGGGGGCGGCGGACACCGGGGAGCTGTTTTTT.

This clonotype was picked up a small number of times. J is TRBJ2-7 and V is TRBV12-3 or TRBV12-4; 10 positions agree with TRBD2. The CDR3 loop spans 15 amino acids. The ends lost 6 bases at V and 2 bases at J; junction bases unmatched: 7. CDR3 region: CASSPGTSATYEQYF. CDR3 DNA: TGTGCCAGCAGCCCCGGGACTAGCGCGACCTACGAGCAGTACTTC.

The chain recombines TRBV11-1 with TRBJ2-7; 8 positions agree with TRBD2. Germline lookup yields CDR1 SGHAT and CDR2 FQDESV (reference sequence). The CDR3 runs to 17 residues. With 5 bases clipped from V and 0 bases from J, the junction kept 12 bases outside the gene matches. The CDR3 bases are TGTGCCAGCAGCCCTACCCTAACTAGCGGCAGCTCCTACGAGCAGTACTTC. Protein product: CASSPTLTSGSSYEQYF.

The genes are TRBV15 and TRBJ1-5; D is uncertain. CDR3 size: 17 residues. V dropped 3 bases and J dropped 0 bases, with 15 bases sitting between them. Germline values: CDR1 LNHNV, CDR2 YYDKDF (reference sequence). This CDR3 reads CATSRLLGSYSNQPQHF. The CDR3, as DNA: TGTGCCACCAGCAGGCTCCTGGGAAGCTATAGCAATCAGCCCCAGCATTTT.

The V and J genes are TRBV2 and TRBJ2-5; D unclear. Germline-derived CDR1 and CDR2 are SNHLY and FYNNEI. This CDR3 spans 14 amino acids. The ends were cut back, 7 bases at V and 9 bases at J, with 21 bases in the middle. CDR3 in DNA: TGTGCCAGCAAGTCGACCCAAGGTCGTCAGCCCCAGTACTTC. Translated: CASKSTQGRQPQYF.

The chain couples TRBV29-1 to TRBJ2-3, with D unresolved. This CDR3 contains 12 residues. V was clipped by 3 bases and J by 0 bases, with 4 bases between them. Germline CDR1 SQVTM, CDR2 ANQGSEA. CDR3 amino acids: CSVEGSTDTQYF. The CDR3 coding sequence is TGCAGCGTTGAGGGAAGCACAGATACGCAGTATTTT.

The V and J genes are TRBV20-1 and TRBJ1-2; 8 bases match TRBD1. There are 14 residues in the CDR3. Germline V gene data show CDR1 as DFQATT and CDR2 as SNEGSKA (reference sequence). The V and J ends lost 6 bases and 2 bases, in that order; junction bases with no gene match: 8. The CDR3 nucleotides are TGCAGTGCCCAGAGGGGACAGGAAAACTATGGCTACACCTTC. Translated, it gives CSAQRGQENYGYTF.

The chain employs TRBV2 and TRBJ1-5; TRBD1 is a possible D gene (5 bases). Trimming left V 6 bases short and J 2 bases short, with 14 bases between. This CDR3 is 15 amino acids long. The germline gives CDR1 SNHLY, CDR2 FYNNEI. As DNA, the CDR3 is TGTGCCAGCAGCGTAGAAGGGGTCGGCAATCAGCCCCAGCATTTT. Protein: CASSVEGVGNQPQHF.

The J gene is TRBJ1-2, the V gene TRBV10-3; a possible D gene is TRBD1 (5 bases). Germline assignment: CDR1 ENHRY and CDR2 SYGVKD. The V gene lost 11 bases and the J gene lost 8 bases, with 12 bases spanning the gap. This CDR3 spans 10 amino acids. DNA of the CDR3: TGTGCCGCATCGCGACAGGGCTACACCTTC. It specifies CAASRQGYTF.

V gene TRBV6-5 combines with J gene TRBJ2-7, with a possible D match to TRBD2 (6 bases). CDR1 and CDR2 from the germline V gene are MNHEY and SVGAGI. V lost 4 bases and J 3 bases, leaving 13 bases between the germline ends. The CDR3 contains 14 residues. This chain's CDR3 is CASSFLARSYEQYF. The CDR3 nucleotides read TGTGCCAGCAGTTTTCTAGCGCGTAGCTACGAGCAGTACTTC.

Comment on this clonotype: A much larger clone sits a single nucleotide away, making a read error possible. The gene calls are TRBV11-2 and TRBJ1-6, with TRBD1 matching 7 bases. The germline V gene has CDR1 SGHAT and CDR2 FQNNGV. The CDR3 has 15 amino acids. CDR3 region: CVSSFGTGANSPLHF. DNA for the CDR3: TGTGTCAGCAGCTTCGGTACAGGGGCCAATTCACCCCTCCACTTT.

This chain connects TRBV20-1 to TRBJ1-5; D call uncertain. Per the germline V gene, CDR1 is DFQATT and CDR2 is SNEGSKA (reference sequence). The CDR3 runs 18 residues. The V end lost 1 base, the J end lost 9 bases, and 28 bases lay between the germline ends. Written as DNA, the CDR3 is TGCAGTGCTAGAGTGATAGGTAACCCGTCCGGTATTGATCGGCCCCAGCATTTT. Translated: CSARVIGNPSGIDRPQHF.

The table lists this clonotype with a few counts. The genes are TRBV19 and TRBJ1-1; TRBD1 matches at 7 bases. Germline-derived CDR1 and CDR2 are LNHDA and SQIVND (reference sequence). The CDR3 has 15 amino acids. Losses at the gene ends were 5 bases for V and 0 bases for J; bases not matched to a gene: 6. This chain's CDR3 is CASSHNRGLNTEAFF. The CDR3 region has the DNA TGTGCCAGTAGTCACAACAGGGGCCTGAACACTGAAGCTTTCTTT.

This clonotype was found many times. The chain couples TRBV10-3 to TRBJ1-2; the match to TRBD1 covers 12 bases. The CDR3 contains 15 residues. The V gene end was trimmed by 10 bases and the J gene end by 7 bases; junction bases not matched to a gene: 13. Germline V gene lookup returns CDR1 ENHRY and CDR2 SYGVKD. In nucleotides, the CDR3 is TGTGCCAGCTTAGCCGGGACAGGGGGCAATAGTGGCTACACCTTC. Amino acid sequence: CASLAGTGGNSGYTF.

This clonotype was found a few times. This chain joins TRBV7-9 and TRBJ1-1; no clear D gene. The V gene's germline CDR1 is SEHNR and CDR2 FQNEAQ (reference sequence). The V and J ends lost 10 bases and 6 bases respectively, with 12 bases between them. The CDR3 runs 11 residues. The CDR3 DNA reads TGTGCCATCCGAGGAGGTCCTGAAGCTTTCTTT. This translates into CAIRGGPEAFF.

On this clonotype: Compared with germline, one end of the junction differs, possibly owing to a read error. The V and J genes are TRBV7-9 and TRBJ1-2; D is uncertain. CDR1 and CDR2 (germline): SEHNR, FQNEAQ (reference sequence). This CDR3 region has 16 residues. The CDR3 DNA follows: TGCGCCAGCAGCCAAGCCACCGGGCGTGAGGCCTATGGCTACACCTTC. Amino acids: CASSQATGREAYGYTF.